This T cell receptor (beta chain) was captured in a study of shared clonotypes between healthy human individuals. At deep level, the assay was performed. The table came from immunoSEQ multiplex PCR; TCRdb's copy has only in-frame clones and leaves some out. Of under 1,900,000 clones listed, approximately 98.5% were seen once; the top ten hold roughly 0.35%. This sequence originates from a man aged 25-40 years in good health. Sequenced input: naive CD4+ T cells sorted from blood. Subset defined: CD45RA+ positively selected.

DNA of the CDR3: TGTGCCAGCAGTTTTACCGGGTCTGCCTACAATGAGCAGTTCTTC. Translated, it gives CASSFTGSAYNEQFF. This rearrangement joins TRBV2 to TRBJ2-1; no reliable D call. CDR1 is SNHLY, CDR2 FYNNEI, per germline. The CDR3 totals 15 residues. V lost 5 bases to trimming and J lost 2 bases, with 13 bases between them.